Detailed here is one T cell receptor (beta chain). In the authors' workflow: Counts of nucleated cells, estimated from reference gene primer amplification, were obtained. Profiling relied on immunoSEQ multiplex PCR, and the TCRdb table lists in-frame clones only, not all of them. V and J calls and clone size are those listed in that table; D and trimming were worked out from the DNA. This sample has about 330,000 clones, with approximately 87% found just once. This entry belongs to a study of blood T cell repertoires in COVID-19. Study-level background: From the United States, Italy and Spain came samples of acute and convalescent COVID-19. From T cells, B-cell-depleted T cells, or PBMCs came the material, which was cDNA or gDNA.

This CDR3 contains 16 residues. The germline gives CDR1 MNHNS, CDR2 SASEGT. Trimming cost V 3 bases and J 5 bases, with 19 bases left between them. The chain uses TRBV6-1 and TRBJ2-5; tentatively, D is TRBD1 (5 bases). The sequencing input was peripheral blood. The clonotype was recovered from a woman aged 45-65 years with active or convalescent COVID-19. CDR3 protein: CASSDPVILGRETQYF. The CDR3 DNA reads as TGTGCCAGCAGTGATCCCGTAATCTTGGGGCGGGAGACCCAGTACTTC.